The 15 T cell receptor beta chains in this list originate from one sample, sequenced in a study of regulatory T cells in long-lasting Graves disease (dated by TCRdb to 2020 to 2023). To prepare the library, multiplex PCR was applied. The data were produced on an Illumina HiSeq 4000. CDR3 regions were amplified by Arm-PCR with iRepertoire HTBI primers to construct TCR beta libraries. TCRdb ran its own pipeline on the public reads, namely fastp trimming at Q25 and MiXCR clone calling, and kept in-frame beta chains. Each entry is one CDR3 protein sequence, shown with its most common DNA and genes. In this sample the table shows roughly 400,000 distinct CDR3 sequences, roughly 23% of which occur a single time. The ten most abundant clones make up more than 13% of the sample. The time point label on this specimen signifies: persistent/refractory GD, antithyroid drugs over 5 years with positive TRAb. For both TCR sequencing and RNA sequencing, RNA was extracted from PBMCs in TRIzol.

The material was peripheral blood mononuclear cells (PBMCs), obtained when the disease was refractory, from a patient treated with antithyroid drugs. The receptors were gathered from a female donor with Graves disease.

This clonotype was seen a handful of times. This may come from a read error, since a much larger clone is one base off. The chain has TRBV7-9 and TRBJ2-2, with a possible D match to TRBD2 (5 bases). This CDR3 comprises 13 residues. Germline lookup yields CDR1 SEHNR and CDR2 FQNEAQ (reference sequence). V was cut by 2 bases and J by 6 bases, with 7 bases left in between. The CDR3 reads CASSLRGSGELFF. The CDR3 nucleotides read TGTGCCAGCAGCTTAAGAGGGTCCGGGGAGCTGTTTTTT.

This chain links TRBV5-1 with TRBJ2-5, with TRBD1 identical over 10 bases. Germline CDR1 SGHRS, CDR2 YFSETQ. This CDR3 comprises 15 residues. The V segment lost 0 bases and the J segment 5 bases; nucleotides outside the gene matches: 4. This chain's CDR3 is CASSLVGTGDETQYF. The CDR3 DNA follows: TGCGCCAGCAGCTTGGTAGGGACAGGGGACGAGACCCAGTACTTC.

Only a few counts were recorded for this clonotype. The chain recombines TRBV5-1 with TRBJ2-3, with 12 bases fitting TRBD2. Germline V gene data show CDR1 as SGHRS and CDR2 as YFSETQ. V was pared by 2 bases and J by 3 bases, with 1 base of the junction left unmatched. CDR3 length: 15 amino acids. DNA of the CDR3: TGCGCCAGCAGCTTAACTAGCGGGAGGACAGATACGCAGTATTTT. Translated, it gives CASSLTSGRTDTQYF.

The sample holds many counts of this clonotype. The V call is TRBV28, the J call TRBJ1-1; D ambiguous. V dropped 4 bases and J dropped 11 bases, with 17 bases sitting between them. Per germline, CDR1 MDHEN and CDR2 SYDVKM. The CDR3 runs 13 residues. CDR3 DNA: TGTGCCAGCAGTTCAACGGACCCGGACTGGGCTTTCTTT. Its translation: CASSSTDPDWAFF.

The rearrangement links TRBV10-2 to TRBJ2-5; D is unresolved. This CDR3 region has 13 residues. Germline lookup yields CDR1 WSHSY and CDR2 SAAADI. The V end lost 2 bases, the J end lost 5 bases, and 9 bases lay between the germline ends. The CDR3 region is CASSETWKETQYF. The CDR3 nucleotides are TGCGCCAGCAGTGAGACATGGAAGGAGACCCAGTACTTC.

In the case of this clonotype: This may arise from a read error, as a much more abundant clone is one base away. The conserved phenylalanine or tryptophan normally closing the CDR3 is absent here, so this likely arose from a read error. The rearrangement joins TRBV6-1 to TRBJ1-5; no definite D call. CDR1 is MNHNS, CDR2 SASEGT, per germline. The CDR3 is made up of 13 amino acids. Trimming stripped 10 bases from V and 2 bases from J, with 12 bases between. CDR3 amino acids: CATTRDGNQPQHS. In DNA, the CDR3 is TGTGCCACAACACGGGATGGCAATCAGCCCCAGCATTCT.

The V and J genes are TRBV20-1 and TRBJ2-1, with 7 bases lining up with TRBD2. The ends lost 5 bases at V and 7 bases at J; junction bases unmatched: 8. This CDR3 region has 13 residues. Looked up from germline, CDR1 is DFQATT and CDR2 is SNEGSKA (reference sequence). The CDR3 DNA reads as TGCAGTGCTTCTTTCGGGCGGGAGAATGAGCAGTTCTTC. Translation: CSASFGRENEQFF.

This clonotype was recorded many times. The CDR3 is CASRNFGVNTEAFF. The CDR3 bases are TGTGCCAGCAGGAACTTCGGGGTGAACACTGAAGCTTTCTTT. J is TRBJ1-1 and V is TRBV6-1; D gene uncertain. The germline V and J ends were trimmed by 6 bases and 0 bases, with 11 bases remaining between them. Per the germline V gene, CDR1 is MNHNS and CDR2 is SASEGT. This CDR3 is built from 14 residues.

This clonotype showed up many times. The chain couples TRBV3-1 to TRBJ2-2, with 8 bases fitting TRBD1. Germline-derived CDR1 and CDR2 are LGHDT and YNNKEL (reference sequence). CDR3 length: 15 amino acids. Trimming cost V 5 bases and J 3 bases; bases outside gene matches: 5. CDR3 loop: CASSSRGLDTGELFF. CDR3 bases: TGTGCCAGCAGCTCCAGGGGGCTCGACACCGGGGAGCTGTTTTTT. The whole variable domain, filled in from reference TRBV3-1 and TRBJ2-2, reads DTAVSQTPKYLVTQMGNDKSIKCEQNLGHDTMYWYKQDSKKFLKIMFSYNNKELIINETVPNRFSPKSPDKAHLNLHINSLELGDSAVYFCASSSRGLDTGELFFGEGSRLTVL.

The V call is TRBV20-1, the J call TRBJ2-3; D is ambiguous. CDR1 and CDR2 from the germline V gene are DFQATT and SNEGSKA (reference sequence). V gave up 0 bases and J gave up 4 bases, with 11 bases separating them. The CDR3 consists of 14 residues. CDR3 sequence (DNA): TGCAGTGCTAGAGAGGAATTTCGGTCAGATACGCAGTATTTT. Residues: CSAREEFRSDTQYF.

This clonotype was seen at least ten times. CDR3 protein: CARTGQSSYEQYF. Written as DNA, the CDR3 is TGTGCCCGCACAGGACAGAGCTCCTACGAGCAGTACTTC. The rearrangement links TRBV30 to TRBJ2-7, with D perhaps matching TRBD1 (6 bases). This CDR3 contains 13 residues. CDR1 is GTSNPN, CDR2 SVGIG, per germline (reference sequence). Trimming left V 8 bases short and J 0 bases short, with 14 bases between.

This clonotype was seen ten or more times. The chain employs TRBV30 and TRBJ2-7; the match to TRBD1 covers 7 bases. The V segment lost 2 bases and the J segment 7 bases; nucleotides outside the gene matches: 5. CDR3 size: 12 residues. Germline V gives CDR1 GTSNPN, CDR2 SVGIG (reference sequence). In DNA, the CDR3 is TGTGCCTGGAGTCCACAGGGACAGGAGCAGTACTTC. It translates to CAWSPQGQEQYF.

In regard to this clonotype: Mismatch with germline at one junction end may stem from a read error. The chain couples TRBV20-1 to TRBJ2-5; a possible D gene is TRBD1 (5 bases). The germline CDR1 and CDR2 sequences are DFQATT and SNEGSKA (reference sequence). The CDR3 runs 13 residues. The CDR3 protein is CSASYRIQETQHF. CDR3 DNA: TGCAGTGCTAGCTACAGGATCCAAGAGACCCAGCACTTC.

On this clonotype: A much larger clone differs from this one at a single base, so this may be a read error. The conserved final phenylalanine or tryptophan is absent from the CDR3, which likely points to a read error. The chain employs TRBV7-3 and TRBJ2-6; D may be TRBD1 (6 bases). This CDR3 region has 16 residues. V lost 0 bases and J 0 bases, leaving 6 bases between the germline ends. Looked up from germline, CDR1 is SGHTA and CDR2 is FQGTGA. The CDR3 protein is CASSLTGGSGANVLTL. CDR3 nucleotide sequence: TGTGCCAGCAGCTTAACAGGGGGCTCTGGGGCCAACGTCCTGACTCTC.

The chain carries TRBV3-1 and TRBJ1-1, with D perhaps TRBD1 (5 bases). This CDR3 comprises 13 residues. The ends were cut back, 7 bases at V and 4 bases at J, with 13 bases in the middle. Germline CDR1 is LGHDT and CDR2 is YNNKEL (reference sequence). Here the CDR3 DNA reads TGTGCCAGCAACTTTGGGGCGAGCACTGAAGCTTTCTTT. Translated, it gives CASNFGASTEAFF.